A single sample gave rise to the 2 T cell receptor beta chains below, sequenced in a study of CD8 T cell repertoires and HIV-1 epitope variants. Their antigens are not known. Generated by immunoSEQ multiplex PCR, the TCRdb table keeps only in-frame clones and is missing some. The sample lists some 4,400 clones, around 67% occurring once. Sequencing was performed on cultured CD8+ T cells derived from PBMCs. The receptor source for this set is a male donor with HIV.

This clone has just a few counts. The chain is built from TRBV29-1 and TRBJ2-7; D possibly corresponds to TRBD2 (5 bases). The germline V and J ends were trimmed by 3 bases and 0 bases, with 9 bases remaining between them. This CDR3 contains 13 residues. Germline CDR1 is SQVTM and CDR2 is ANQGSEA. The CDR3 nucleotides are TGCAGCGTTGACTCGGGGAGCTCCTACGAGCAGTACTTC. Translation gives CSVDSGSSYEQYF.

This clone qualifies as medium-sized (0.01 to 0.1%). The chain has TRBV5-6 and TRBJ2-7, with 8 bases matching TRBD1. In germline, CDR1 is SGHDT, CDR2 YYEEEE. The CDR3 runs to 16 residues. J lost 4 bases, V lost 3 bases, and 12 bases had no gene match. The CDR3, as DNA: TGTGCCAGCAGCTGGCAGTCGACCAGGGGGCTATACGAGCAGTACTTC. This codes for CASSWQSTRGLYEQYF. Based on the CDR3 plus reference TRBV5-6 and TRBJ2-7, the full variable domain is DAGVTQSPTHLIKTRGQQVTLRCSPKSGHDTVSWYQQALGQGPQFIFQYYEEEERQRGNFPDRFSGHQFPNYSSELNVNALLLGDSALYLCASSWQSTRGLYEQYFGPGTRLTVT.